The 23 T cell receptor beta chains listed next were all sequenced from one sample in a study of T cell responses to AZD1222 COVID-19 vaccine. Assay used: immunoSEQ multiplex PCR; TCRdb lists only in-frame clones, some missing. The table includes approximately 150,000 clones, roughly 89% detected once. This material consisted of peripheral blood, taken on day 0 of AZD1222 vaccination. Source of these receptors: an adult in good health.

In this sample, this clone turned up once. V and J are TRBV11-3 and TRBJ2-1; 10 positions agree with TRBD2. Trimming took 0 bases from V and 0 from J; bases not matched to a gene: 11. Germline lookup yields CDR1 SGHNT and CDR2 YENEEA. CDR3 length: 20 amino acids. The CDR3 spells CASSLEAGGPLLSSYNEQFF. The CDR3 DNA follows: TGTGCCAGCAGCTTAGAAGCGGGAGGGCCTTTACTAAGCTCCTACAATGAGCAGTTCTTC.

This chain uses TRBV7-2 with TRBJ1-4; D is ambiguous. The CDR3 covers 18 residues. CDR1 is SGHTA, CDR2 FQGNSA, per germline. The V and J ends lost 1 base and 0 bases respectively, with 15 bases between them. CDR3 amino acids: CASSLVHVRPTTNEKLFF. CDR3 sequence (DNA): TGTGCCAGCAGCTTAGTGCACGTCAGACCCACAACTAATGAAAAACTGTTTTTT.

Written as DNA, the CDR3 is TGTGCCAGCATGACAGGGAATGAAAAACTGTTTTTT. It codes for CASMTGNEKLFF. The chain combines TRBV6-5 with TRBJ1-4; TRBD1 aligns across 7 bases. The CDR3 is 12 residues long. Germline V gene lookup returns CDR1 MNHEY and CDR2 SVGAGI. J was trimmed by 5 bases and V by 7 bases; bases with no gene match: 1.

The rearrangement links TRBV9 to TRBJ1-1; unclear D gene. Germline values: CDR1 SGDLS, CDR2 YYNGEE. V lost 3 bases to trimming and J lost 1 base, with 13 bases between them. There are 15 residues in the CDR3. The CDR3 DNA sequence: TGTGCCAGCAGCGCGCATCCCGAGCCGAACACTGAAGCTTTCTTT. Its protein product is CASSAHPEPNTEAFF.

The CDR3 loop reads CASSLNRGPDQPQHF. CDR3 DNA: TGTGCCAGCAGTTTAAACAGGGGGCCAGATCAGCCCCAGCATTTT. V is TRBV27 and J is TRBJ1-5; 9 bases align to TRBD1. The germline V gene encodes CDR1 MNHEY and CDR2 SMNVEV (reference sequence). V shed 2 bases and J 5 bases; nucleotides not matched to a gene: 4. There are 15 residues in the CDR3.

The chain has TRBV15 and TRBJ2-3; the match to TRBD2 covers 7 bases. The germline V gene has CDR1 LNHNV and CDR2 YYDKDF (reference sequence). The CDR3 sequence is 18 residues long. Trimming removed 1 base from V and 5 bases from J; junction bases left unmatched: 15. The CDR3 DNA sequence: TGTGCCACCAGCAGAGCCCAGGTGCGGGGGAGGGCCCAAGATACGCAGTATTTT. Residues: CATSRAQVRGRAQDTQYF.

The chain couples TRBV2 to TRBJ1-1; 8 bases are a match to TRBD1. With 7 bases clipped from V and 8 bases from J, the junction kept 21 bases outside the gene matches. Per the germline V gene, CDR1 is SNHLY and CDR2 is FYNNEI. The length of the CDR3 is 17 residues. The CDR3 sequence is CASTGGKGDRLFTEAFF. The CDR3 coding sequence is TGTGCCAGCACGGGTGGTAAAGGGGACAGGTTGTTTACCGAAGCTTTCTTT.

This clone was recorded only once. This sequence joins TRBV6-5 and TRBJ1-1, with 7 bases matching TRBD1. V lost 6 bases, J lost 0 bases, and 4 bases stayed unmatched. The CDR3 is made up of 14 amino acids. From germline, CDR1 is MNHEY and CDR2 SVGAGI. In DNA form, the CDR3 reads TGTGCCAGCAGAAGGGACAGCTTGAACACTGAAGCTTTCTTT. Its protein product is CASRRDSLNTEAFF.

This chain joins TRBV5-1 and TRBJ2-3; no firm D call. V shed 0 bases and J shed 4 bases, with 15 bases lying between them. Looked up from germline, CDR1 is SGHRS and CDR2 is YFSETQ. The CDR3 length is 16 residues. CDR3 coding DNA: TGCGCCAGCAGCTTGGGGCTTGCCAGCATTGCAGATACGCAGTATTTT. Encoded protein: CASSLGLASIADTQYF. The full variable domain, its missing parts supplied by reference TRBV5-1 and TRBJ2-3, is KAGVTQTPRYLIKTRGQQVTLSCSPISGHRSVSWYQQTPGQGLQFLFEYFSETQRNKGNFPGRFSGRQFSNSRSEMNVSTLELGDSALYLCASSLGLASIADTQYFGPGTRLTVL.

By its share, this clone is large (0.1 to 1%). This chain connects TRBV5-4 to TRBJ2-7; D may be TRBD1 (5 bases). The V end lost 4 bases, the J end lost 2 bases, and 13 bases lay between the germline ends. The CDR3 consists of 14 residues. Germline V gives CDR1 SGHNT, CDR2 YYREEE (reference sequence). This CDR3 is CASSNPDSTYEQYF. CDR3 DNA: TGTGCCAGCAGCAACCCAGACAGTACCTACGAGCAGTACTTC.

V is TRBV4-2 and J is TRBJ1-3; 11 bases match TRBD1. This CDR3 contains 21 residues. Per the germline V gene, CDR1 is LGHNA and CDR2 is YNFKEQ. The V and J ends lost 2 bases and 0 bases, in that order; junction bases with no gene match: 15. CDR3 residues: CASSQRIPGQGDIISGNTIYF. As DNA, the CDR3 is TGTGCCAGCAGCCAACGTATTCCGGGACAGGGGGATATTATCTCTGGAAACACCATATATTTT.

This clone appeared a few times. Other DNA sequences in the same sample also yield this CDR3. The V call is TRBV5-4, the J call TRBJ1-5; D not certain. Germline V gene lookup returns CDR1 SGHNT and CDR2 YYREEE (reference sequence). The CDR3 totals 14 residues. V was pared by 4 bases and J by 3 bases, with 11 bases between. Written as DNA, the CDR3 is TGTGCCAGCAGCCGTGCCGGGTCCAATCAGCCCCAGCATTTT. This gives the protein CASSRAGSNQPQHF.

The rearrangement links TRBV6-1 to TRBJ2-1, with 14 nucleotides matching TRBD2. The CDR3 consists of 18 residues. Germline V CDR1 and CDR2: MNHNS, SASEGT. Trimming at V came to 4 bases and at J to 2 bases, leaving 7 bases not matched to a gene. This CDR3 is CASSAGLAGGLAYNEQFF. The CDR3 DNA is TGTGCCAGCAGTGCCGGACTAGCGGGAGGCCTCGCCTACAATGAGCAGTTCTTC.

J is TRBJ1-1 and V is TRBV19; weak D call: TRBD1 (6 bases). V lost 3 bases and J 4 bases, leaving 15 bases between the germline ends. This CDR3 is built from 15 residues. In germline, CDR1 is LNHDA, CDR2 SQIVND (reference sequence). The CDR3 here is CASSIRPGGPTEAFF. The DNA of the CDR3 is TGTGCCAGTAGTATCCGTCCGGGGGGGCCCACTGAAGCTTTCTTT.

J is TRBJ2-7 and V is TRBV9, with 10 positions matching TRBD1. The CDR3 is 16 amino acids. With 4 bases clipped from V and 0 bases from J, the junction kept 7 bases outside the gene matches. Per the germline V gene, CDR1 is SGDLS and CDR2 is YYNGEE. CDR3 in amino acids: CASSPRTGGTSYEQYF. CDR3 bases: TGTGCCAGCAGCCCTAGGACAGGGGGTACCTCCTACGAGCAGTACTTC.

This rearrangement joins TRBV7-9 to TRBJ1-2; D is possibly TRBD1 (6 bases). CDR1 and CDR2 (germline): SEHNR, FQNEAQ (reference sequence). Between the trimmed V and J ends, which lost 4 bases and 5 bases, there was a span of 17 bases. The CDR3 length is 15 residues. The CDR3 protein is CASSSRDTVGYGYTF. The CDR3, as DNA: TGTGCCAGCAGCTCTCGGGACACCGTGGGGTATGGCTACACCTTC.

This chain joins TRBV30 and TRBJ1-5; no reliable D call. V was clipped by 1 base and J by 2 bases, with 9 bases between them. From germline, CDR1 is GTSNPN and CDR2 SVGIG (reference sequence). There are 14 residues in the CDR3. The CDR3 loop reads CAWSGGRGNQPQHF. CDR3 nucleotide sequence: TGTGCCTGGAGTGGAGGGAGAGGCAATCAGCCCCAGCATTTT.

The chain combines TRBV14 with TRBJ2-3; D is unclear. The CDR3 covers 16 residues. V was trimmed by 0 bases and J by 2 bases, leaving 12 bases between them. Germline CDR1 is SGHDN and CDR2 is FVKESK. The CDR3 nucleotides read TGTGCCAGCAGCCAAGATATATGGCCAAACACAGATACGCAGTATTTT. Translation gives CASSQDIWPNTDTQYF.

This clone occurred once. One end of the junction does not line up with germline, which may come from a read error. The V call is TRBV13, the J call TRBJ1-2; TRBD1 might be the D (6 bases). This CDR3 contains 12 residues. From germline, CDR1 is PRHDT and CDR2 FYEKMQ (reference sequence). This chain's CDR3 is CASSPPNGRGFF. The CDR3 nucleotides read TGTGCCAGCAGCCCCCCAAACGGAAGGGGGTTTTTC.

Only a few counts were recorded for this clone. The chain links TRBV20-1 to TRBJ2-7, with D hard to call. Deletions cut 3 bases from V and 5 bases from J, with 17 bases between. There are 14 residues in the CDR3. The germline CDR1 and CDR2 sequences are DFQATT and SNEGSKA (reference sequence). For the CDR3, the DNA is TGCAGTGCTAGTAGTCTCTCCCATGGGGACGAGCAGTACTTC. It specifies CSASSLSHGDEQYF.

The chain combines TRBV4-2 with TRBJ1-2; 10 bases match TRBD1. The V segment lost 0 bases and the J segment 8 bases; nucleotides outside the gene matches: 9. CDR3 length: 16 residues. Germline V gene sequence: CDR1 LGHNA, CDR2 YNFKEQ. CDR3 protein: CASSQEWAGTGDGYTF. DNA for the CDR3: TGTGCCAGCAGCCAAGAATGGGCCGGGACAGGGGACGGCTACACCTTC.

This chain joins TRBV3-1 (or the pseudogene TRBV3-2) and TRBJ2-7, with 9 bases identical to TRBD1. Germline V gene data show CDR1 as LGHDT and CDR2 as YNNKEL (reference sequence). The CDR3 runs to 17 residues. Trimming at V came to 1 base and at J to 2 bases, leaving 9 bases not matched to a gene. The CDR3 region has the DNA TGTGCCAGCAGCCAAGGATCCCCGGGACAGGGTCCCTACGAGCAGTACTTC. This encodes CASSQGSPGQGPYEQYF.

The rearrangement links TRBV15 to TRBJ2-1; 12 bases agree with TRBD2. With V trimmed by 9 bases and J by 8 bases, 5 bases remained unmatched. The CDR3 totals 13 residues. Looked up from germline, CDR1 is LNHNV and CDR2 is YYDKDF (reference sequence). The CDR3 DNA sequence: TGTGCCACTCTAGCGGGAGGGCGGGATGAGCAGTTCTTC. Protein: CATLAGGRDEQFF.